The source of this TCR beta chain is a study of OX40 agonist ivuxolimab in advanced cancers. Here immunoSEQ multiplex PCR was the method, and the copy in TCRdb shows in-frame clones only, minus some. The sample contains approximately 58,000 clones, over 80% of which appear only once. This CDR3 region has 15 residues. CDR1 and CDR2 (germline): MDHEN, SYDVKM. The trim removed 5 bases at V and 4 bases at J, leaving 9 bases unmatched. The chain carries TRBV28 and TRBJ2-7, with TRBD2 matching over 9 bases. The sequencing here drew on CD4+ or CD8+ T cells sorted from blood, taken in a trial of the OX40 agonist ivuxolimab. The receptor's source is an adult with an advanced solid tumor such as melanoma, head and neck, liver or kidney cancer. DNA for the CDR3: TGTGCCAGCAGTCCCAGTAGCGGGAGCCCATACGAGCAGTACTTC. This encodes CASSPSSGSPYEQYF.